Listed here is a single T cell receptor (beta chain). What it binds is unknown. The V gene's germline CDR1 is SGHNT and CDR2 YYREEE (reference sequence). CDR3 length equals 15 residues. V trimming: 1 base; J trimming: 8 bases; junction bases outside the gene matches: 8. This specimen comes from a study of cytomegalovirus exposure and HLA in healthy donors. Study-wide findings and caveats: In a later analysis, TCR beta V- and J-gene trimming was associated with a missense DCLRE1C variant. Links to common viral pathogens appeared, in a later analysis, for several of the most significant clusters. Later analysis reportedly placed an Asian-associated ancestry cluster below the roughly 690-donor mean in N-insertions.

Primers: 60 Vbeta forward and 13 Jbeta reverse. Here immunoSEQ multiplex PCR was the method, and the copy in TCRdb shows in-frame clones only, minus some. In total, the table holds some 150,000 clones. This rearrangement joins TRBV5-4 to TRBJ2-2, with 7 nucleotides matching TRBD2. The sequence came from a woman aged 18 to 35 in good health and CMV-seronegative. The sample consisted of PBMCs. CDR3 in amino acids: CASSLPTGGSGELFF. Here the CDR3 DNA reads TGTGCCAGCAGCTTGCCCACCGGGGGGTCAGGGGAGCTGTTTTTT.